A single TCR beta chain is shown here with its context. Its antigen is still unknown. The record has no base qualities; no much larger clone is one base away. This record belongs to a study of beta chain features in type 1 diabetes (dated by TCRdb to 2016 to 2019). Context from the whole study: No differences in mean age, gender distribution, total cell number or subset yield were found between patients and healthy donors. Naive and central memory subsets were obtained from all 30 or so donors, but regulatory and stem cell-like memory subsets were isolated from only 8 patients and roughly eight healthy donors. Across all samples, fewer than 110,000,000 sorted cells were examined, and cell number per subset correlated strongly with RNA yield. The study compared TCRB repertoires of sorted circulating CD4+ T cell subsets between recently diagnosed type 1 diabetes patients and matched healthy donors. On the study overall, not on this receptor specifically: At VDJ recombination sites, type 1 diabetes patients had fewer insertions and more deleted nucleotides, which implies abnormalities in thymic rearrangement. A moderate but significant shortening of TCRB CDR3 length was observed in type 1 diabetes patients in all four CD4+ subsets. PCR might favor shorter templates, but patient and control samples were amplified and corrected together, so any skew would affect both groups equally. Because cDNA was sequenced instead of genomic DNA, activated cells with high expression could be over-represented, although the groups did not differ in activation or CD3 levels. Because the HLA sub-analyses included only small numbers of individuals, any influence of HLA type on TCRB rearrangement was left unresolved. Naive, central memory and regulatory TCRB repertoires appeared to be more alike among patients than among healthy donors.

Each donor gave one peripheral blood draw, averaging approximately 110 mL, which was collected into heparinised tubes. Using a panel that included CD45RO, CCR7, CD25, CD127, CD95 and CD27, naive, central memory, regulatory and stem cell-like memory CD4+ T cells were sorted on a BD FACSAria II. Every sorted population had a purity above 95%. Right away, PBMCs were isolated by Lymphoprep density gradient centrifugation and were stained directly, with no culture step. Samples were stained and sorted in pairs, with one healthy donor and one patient per experiment, so that batch effects were minimized. The entire isolated RNA was reverse transcribed using the High Capacity cDNA Reverse Transcription Kit, and thus expressed TCRB transcripts were sequenced. Deep immunoSEQ sequencing was applied to naive, central memory and regulatory T cell samples, giving an average of about 3.6 million total reads per sample. After sorted cells were lysed in RLT buffer, RNA was extracted with DNase-treated RNeasy Micro or Mini kits, with the choice depending on cell number. To prevent cross-contamination, every cell subset was processed on its own, while patient and healthy donor samples were processed together. The immunoSEQ multiplex PCR was used to amplify TCRB sequences from cDNA, yielding 87-bp fragments that span the CDR3 region. Amplicons were sequenced on the Illumina HiSeq platform. Processing in the source paper ran as follows. Synthetic template baselines were used to correct PCR bias computationally, reads within Hamming distance 2 were collapsed, and singletons that could not be merged were discarded. Reads were aligned against IMGT so that V, D and J genes, CDR3 length and insertions or deletions at six rearrangement sites could be assigned. Clonotype counts were normalized to sorted cell number within each subset before computing true diversity and Gini coefficients with the tcR R package. Repertoire sharing was quantified using the overlap coefficient calculated on TCRB nucleotide sequences. As a proxy for the pre-selection repertoire, out-of-frame TCRB sequences from naive cells were analyzed. Not all clones reach the TCRdb copy of this immuneACCESS table, which keeps in-frame sequences only. Checked studies attribute under half of the gap to unresolved V genes and leave the rest unexplained. D and trimming come from the DNA, and the V and J calls and clone size come from that table. The sample has about 620,000 clones on record, roughly a sixth of them singletons. Of the sample, under 0.095% is held by the ten largest clones.

At the junction V is shortened by 4 bases and J by 6 bases; bases outside the gene matches: 4. There are 13 amino acids in the CDR3, from cysteine to phenylalanine inclusive. Kept here is only the CDR3 DNA, which spans 39 bases and is read in frame from base 1. Via the germline V gene (reference sequence), CDR1 is SEHNR and CDR2 FQNEAQ. The sequence was obtained from a man aged 18 to 29 in good health. Sequencing was done on a sample of naive CD4+ T cells from blood. Explained via the paper, the cell subset or site label denotes: true naive CD4+ T cells. This sequence uses TRBV7-9 and TRBJ1-1; TRBD1 matches 8 bases in the middle. In nucleotides, the sequence is TGTGCCAGCAGCTGGACAGGGCGAGCTGAAGCTTTCTTT. Its coded protein is CASSWTGRAEAFF.